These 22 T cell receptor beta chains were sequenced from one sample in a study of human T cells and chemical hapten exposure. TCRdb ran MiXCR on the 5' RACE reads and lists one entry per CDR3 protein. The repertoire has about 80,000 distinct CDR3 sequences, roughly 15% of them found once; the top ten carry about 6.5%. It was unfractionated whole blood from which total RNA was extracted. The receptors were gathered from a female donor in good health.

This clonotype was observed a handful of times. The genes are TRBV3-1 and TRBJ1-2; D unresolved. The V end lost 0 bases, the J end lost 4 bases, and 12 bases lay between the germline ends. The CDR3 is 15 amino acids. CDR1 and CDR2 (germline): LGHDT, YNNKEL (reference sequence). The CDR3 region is CASSQDPAGSYGYTF. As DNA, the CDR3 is TGTGCCAGCAGCCAAGATCCAGCAGGAAGCTATGGCTACACCTTC.

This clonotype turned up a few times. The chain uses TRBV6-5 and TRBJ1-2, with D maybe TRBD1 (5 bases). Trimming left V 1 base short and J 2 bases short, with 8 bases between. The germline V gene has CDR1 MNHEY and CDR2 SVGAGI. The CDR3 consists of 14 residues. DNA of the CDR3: TGTGCCAGCAGTTACTACGGACAAAACTATGGCTACACCTTC. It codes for CASSYYGQNYGYTF.

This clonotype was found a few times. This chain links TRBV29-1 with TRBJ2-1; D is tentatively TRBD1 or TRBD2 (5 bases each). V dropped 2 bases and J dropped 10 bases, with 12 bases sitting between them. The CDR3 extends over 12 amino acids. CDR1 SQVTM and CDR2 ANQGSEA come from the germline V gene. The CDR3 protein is CSVELRGREQFF. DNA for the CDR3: TGCAGCGTTGAATTGAGGGGCCGGGAGCAGTTCTTC.

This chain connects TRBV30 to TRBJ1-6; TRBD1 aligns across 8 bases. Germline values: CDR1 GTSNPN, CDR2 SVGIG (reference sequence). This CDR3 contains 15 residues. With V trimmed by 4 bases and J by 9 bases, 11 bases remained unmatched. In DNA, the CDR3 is TGTGCCTGGAACGCAGCCGGGACAGGAGTTTCACCCCTCCACTTT. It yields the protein CAWNAAGTGVSPLHF.

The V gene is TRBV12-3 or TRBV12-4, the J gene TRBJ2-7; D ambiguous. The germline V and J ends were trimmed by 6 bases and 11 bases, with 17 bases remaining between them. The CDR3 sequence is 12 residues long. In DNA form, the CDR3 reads TGTGCCAGCAGCCGCGCTTTCTCCTTCAAGTACTTC. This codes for CASSRAFSFKYF.

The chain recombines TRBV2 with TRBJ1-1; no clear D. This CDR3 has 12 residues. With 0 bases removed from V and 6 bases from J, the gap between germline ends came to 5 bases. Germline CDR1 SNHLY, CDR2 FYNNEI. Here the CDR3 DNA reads TGTGCCAGCAGTGAAGCAACACCTGAAGCTTTCTTT. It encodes CASSEATPEAFF.

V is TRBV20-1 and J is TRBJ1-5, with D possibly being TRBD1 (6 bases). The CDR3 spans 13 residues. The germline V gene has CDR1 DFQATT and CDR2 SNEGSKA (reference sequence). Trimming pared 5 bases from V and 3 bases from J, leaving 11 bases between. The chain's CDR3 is CSAPRGANQPQHF. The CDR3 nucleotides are TGCAGTGCTCCCAGGGGCGCCAATCAGCCCCAGCATTTT.

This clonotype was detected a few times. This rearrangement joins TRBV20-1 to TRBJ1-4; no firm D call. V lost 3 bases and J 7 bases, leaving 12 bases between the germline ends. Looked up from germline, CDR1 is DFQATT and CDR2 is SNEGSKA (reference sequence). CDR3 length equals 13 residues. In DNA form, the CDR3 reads TGCAGTGCTAGCGGTGGCGTATCTGAAAAACTGTTTTTT. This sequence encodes CSASGGVSEKLFF.

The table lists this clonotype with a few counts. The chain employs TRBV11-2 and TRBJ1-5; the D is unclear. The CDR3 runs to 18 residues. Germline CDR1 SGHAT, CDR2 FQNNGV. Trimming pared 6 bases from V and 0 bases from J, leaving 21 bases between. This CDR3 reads CASRPSTSTGYSNQPQHF. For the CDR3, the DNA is TGTGCCAGCAGACCTAGTACTAGCACGGGCTATAGCAATCAGCCCCAGCATTTT.

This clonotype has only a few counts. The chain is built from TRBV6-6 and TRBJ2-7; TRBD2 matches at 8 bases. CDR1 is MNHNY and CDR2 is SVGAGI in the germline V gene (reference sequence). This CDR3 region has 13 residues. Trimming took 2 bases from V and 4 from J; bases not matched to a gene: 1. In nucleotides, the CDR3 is TGTGCCAGCAGTTACCAGCGGGAGTACGAGCAGTACTTC. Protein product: CASSYQREYEQYF.

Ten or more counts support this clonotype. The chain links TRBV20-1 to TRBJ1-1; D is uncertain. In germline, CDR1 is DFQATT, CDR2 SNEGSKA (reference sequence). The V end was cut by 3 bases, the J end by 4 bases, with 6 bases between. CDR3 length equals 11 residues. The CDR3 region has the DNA TGCAGTGCTAGGTCCTTCACTGAAGCTTTCTTT. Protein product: CSARSFTEAFF.

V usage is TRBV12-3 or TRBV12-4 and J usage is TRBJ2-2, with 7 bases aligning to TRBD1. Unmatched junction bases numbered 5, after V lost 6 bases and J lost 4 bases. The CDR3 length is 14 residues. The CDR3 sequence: CASSMTGPTGELFF. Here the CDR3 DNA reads TGTGCCAGCAGCATGACAGGGCCCACCGGGGAGCTGTTTTTT.

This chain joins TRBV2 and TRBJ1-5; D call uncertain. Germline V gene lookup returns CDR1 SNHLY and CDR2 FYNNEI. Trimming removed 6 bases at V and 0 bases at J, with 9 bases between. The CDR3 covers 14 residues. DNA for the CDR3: TGTGCCAGCAGCGAGTTCCTTAGCAATCAGCCCCAGCATTTT. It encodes CASSEFLSNQPQHF.

The CDR3 sequence: CASSLAGTGMNTEAFF. The DNA of the CDR3 is TGTGCCAGCAGCTTGGCCGGGACAGGGATGAACACTGAAGCTTTCTTT. This chain uses TRBV5-6 with TRBJ1-1, with 9 bases lining up with TRBD1. Germline V gene data show CDR1 as SGHDT and CDR2 as YYEEEE. V trimming: 0 bases; J trimming: 0 bases; junction bases outside the gene matches: 3. The CDR3 has 16 residues. The variable domain in full, with the rest retrieved from reference TRBV5-6 and TRBJ1-1, is DAGVTQSPTHLIKTRGQQVTLRCSPKSGHDTVSWYQQALGQGPQFIFQYYEEEERQRGNFPDRFSGHQFPNYSSELNVNALLLGDSALYLCASSLAGTGMNTEAFFGQGTRLTVV.

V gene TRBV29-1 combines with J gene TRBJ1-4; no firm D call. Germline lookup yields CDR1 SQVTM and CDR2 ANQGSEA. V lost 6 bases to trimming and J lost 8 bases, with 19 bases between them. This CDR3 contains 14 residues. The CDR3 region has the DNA TGCAGCGTCGGGCCTGGAGGTTTGGGGGAAAAACTGTTTTTT. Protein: CSVGPGGLGEKLFF.

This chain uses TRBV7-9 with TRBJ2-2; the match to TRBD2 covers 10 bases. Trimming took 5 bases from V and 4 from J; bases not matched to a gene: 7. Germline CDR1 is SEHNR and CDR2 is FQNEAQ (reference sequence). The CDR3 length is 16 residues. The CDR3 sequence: CASSIQREGGTGELFF. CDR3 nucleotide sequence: TGTGCCAGCAGCATACAGCGGGAGGGGGGCACCGGGGAGCTGTTTTTT.

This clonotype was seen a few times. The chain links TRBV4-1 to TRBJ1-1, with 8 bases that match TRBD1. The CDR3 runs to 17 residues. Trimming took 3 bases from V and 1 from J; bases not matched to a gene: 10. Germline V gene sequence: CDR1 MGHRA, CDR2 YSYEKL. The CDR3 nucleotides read TGCGCCAGCAGCCAGAAGGGACAGGCCCTGCGGAACACTGAAGCTTTCTTT. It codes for CASSQKGQALRNTEAFF.

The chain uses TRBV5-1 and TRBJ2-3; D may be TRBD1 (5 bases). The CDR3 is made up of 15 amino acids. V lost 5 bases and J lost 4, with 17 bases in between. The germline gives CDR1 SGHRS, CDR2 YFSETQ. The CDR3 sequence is CASRDGAWGADTQYF. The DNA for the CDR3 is TGCGCCAGCAGGGACGGAGCCTGGGGCGCAGATACGCAGTATTTT.

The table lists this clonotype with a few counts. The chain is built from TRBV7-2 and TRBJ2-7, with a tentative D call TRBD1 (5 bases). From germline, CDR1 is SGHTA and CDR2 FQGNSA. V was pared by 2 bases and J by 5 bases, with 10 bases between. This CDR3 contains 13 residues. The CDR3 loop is CASSLRRAHEQYF. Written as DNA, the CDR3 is TGTGCCAGCAGCTTACGCAGGGCCCACGAGCAGTACTTC.

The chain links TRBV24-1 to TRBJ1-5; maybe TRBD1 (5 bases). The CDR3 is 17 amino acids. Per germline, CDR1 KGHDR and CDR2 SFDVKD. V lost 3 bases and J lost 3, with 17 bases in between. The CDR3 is CATSDPTGEGSNQPQHF. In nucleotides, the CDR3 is TGTGCCACCAGTGATCCAACGGGCGAGGGGTCCAATCAGCCCCAGCATTTT.

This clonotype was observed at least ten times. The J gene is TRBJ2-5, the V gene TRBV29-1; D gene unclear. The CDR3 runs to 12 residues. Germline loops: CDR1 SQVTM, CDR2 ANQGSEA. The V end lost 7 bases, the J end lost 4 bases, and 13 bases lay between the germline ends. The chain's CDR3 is CSAPEIGETQYF. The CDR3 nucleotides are TGCAGCGCCCCCGAAATCGGAGAGACCCAGTACTTC.

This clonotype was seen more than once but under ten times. CDR3: CASSLNSYNEQFF. Here the CDR3 DNA reads TGTGCCAGCAGTCTCAACAGCTACAATGAGCAGTTCTTC. The J gene is TRBJ2-1, the V gene TRBV12-3 or TRBV12-4; D unclear. The CDR3 contains 13 residues. Trimming stripped 5 bases from V and 3 bases from J, with 8 bases between.